This TCR beta chain was documented in a study of blood T cell repertoires in COVID-19. Across the whole study: Sites in the United States, Italy and Spain provided acute and convalescent COVID-19 samples.

As originally analysed: Amplifying reference gene primers gave estimates of nucleated cell counts. The data were produced by immunoSEQ multiplex PCR, yet TCRdb's version contains in-frame clones alone and is incomplete. That table is the source of V, J and clone size, and D and trimming were worked out from the DNA. Of about 280,000 clones in the sample, roughly 90% were seen once. With 0 bases removed from V and 0 bases from J, the gap between germline ends came to 8 bases. This CDR3 comprises 15 residues. Germline V gives CDR1 SGHAT, CDR2 FQNNGV. Material: peripheral blood. The sequence derives from a woman aged 35 to 49 who had recovered from COVID-19. The chain employs TRBV11-2 and TRBJ1-1; no clear D. The CDR3 reads CASSLDGGLNTEAFF. In DNA form, the CDR3 reads TGTGCCAGCAGCTTAGATGGAGGCCTGAACACTGAAGCTTTCTTT.